This TCR beta chain stems from a study of T cell responses to AZD1222 COVID-19 vaccine. General study points: Dominant CD4 TCR responses targeted spike regions 160-218 and 743-854. The donors showed a predominance of white British ancestry and of females, with possible underestimation of clonal diversity.

V gave up 8 bases and J gave up 7 bases; unmatched junction bases: 5. Germline V lookup: CDR1 KGHDR, CDR2 SFDVKD. The CDR3 covers 13 residues. TCRdb keeps only in-frame clones here, not all; method: immunoSEQ multiplex PCR. Of roughly 65,000 clones in the sample, about 90% were seen once. As regards this clone: What it binds is not known.

The source is an adult in good health. This material consisted of peripheral blood, taken on day 0 of AZD1222 vaccination. V usage is TRBV24-1 and J usage is TRBJ1-5; TRBD1 matches at 9 bases. CDR3 sequence (DNA): TGTGCCACCAACAGGGGGCAGGGACAGCCCCAGCATTTT. Translation: CATNRGQGQPQHF.